This T cell receptor (beta chain) is from a study of cytomegalovirus exposure and HLA in healthy donors. Study-level results: Follow-up analysis later connected one missense variant in DCLRE1C with trimming of TCR beta V- and J-genes. Near-uniform donor sequencing depth was presumed by presence/absence analyses. The study listed approximately 160 cytomegalovirus-associated TCR beta chains.

Notes on this clone: The antigen is unknown.

PCR primers comprised 60 Vbeta and 13 Jbeta primers. Produced via immunoSEQ multiplex PCR; TCRdb's table is partial and in-frame only. The sample table includes 160,000 or so clones. The V end was cut by 0 bases, the J end by 11 bases, with 17 bases between. CDR3 length: 14 residues. In germline, CDR1 is SGHNT, CDR2 YYREEE (reference sequence). The sample was PBMCs. The sequence was obtained from a man aged 25 to 45 in good health and CMV-seronegative. This rearrangement joins TRBV5-4 to TRBJ2-5, with D perhaps matching TRBD2 (5 bases). Here the CDR3 reads CASSLETAFGEQYF. The CDR3 DNA follows: TGTGCCAGCAGCTTGGAGACGGCCTTCGGGGAGCAGTACTTC.